This T cell receptor (beta chain) comes out of a study of shared clonotypes between healthy human individuals. Study observations and caveats: In a handful of donors, around 5% of naive CD4 clonotypes appeared in common. Non-shared clonotypes displayed generation probabilities falling below those of clonotypes present in all four donors.

In the CD4+ fraction, cells were divided into CD45RA+ naive and CD45RA-negative memory subsets. The CDR3 extends over 12 amino acids. CDR1 is SGHAT and CDR2 is FQNNGV in the germline V gene. V was cut by 6 bases and J by 8 bases, with 11 bases left in between. On this clone: Its antigen is as yet unknown.

Several immunoSEQ plates received, in even portions, the genomic DNA of each subset. The assay was immunoSEQ multiplex PCR, and TCRdb's table has in-frame clones only and misses some. Here the sample spans some 2,500,000 clones, 85% to 95% being singletons. The receptor was derived from a man younger than 35 in good health. Some clones in this sample may be carry-over from other donors' samples. Sample: naive CD4+ T cells from PBMCs. This sample's subset: CD45RA+ positively selected. V gene TRBV11-2 combines with J gene TRBJ2-1; D is perhaps TRBD1 (5 bases). The CDR3 DNA reads as TGTGCCAGCAGGCGTAGGGGTGATGAGCAGTTCTTC. It yields the protein CASRRRGDEQFF.